The text below deals with one T cell receptor beta chain. Its target is not known. Donors consisted of healthy bone marrow donors. The PCR was carried out with 60 Vbeta primers and 13 Jbeta primers. Clones were read by immunoSEQ multiplex PCR, and TCRdb kept only the in-frame ones, dropping some. The record lists 60,000 or so clones, of which the ten most abundant hold around 2.1%. CDR1 is MGHRA and CDR2 is YSYEKL in the germline V gene. The CDR3 is 19 amino acids. V lost 1 base to trimming and J lost 5 bases; unmatched junction nucleotides: 14. These data are taken from a study of cytomegalovirus exposure and HLA in healthy donors. Overall study findings and caveats: An apparent linkage of common viral pathogens to several of the most significant clusters emerged in a later analysis.

This rearrangement joins TRBV4-1 to TRBJ2-3; 11 bases are shared with TRBD2. The sequence was obtained from a young woman in good health and CMV-seronegative. Sequences were obtained from PBMCs. The chain's CDR3 is CASSQGGMRLAGGRDTQYF. The CDR3 DNA reads TGCGCCAGCAGCCAAGGGGGAATGAGGCTAGCGGGAGGACGAGATACGCAGTATTTT.